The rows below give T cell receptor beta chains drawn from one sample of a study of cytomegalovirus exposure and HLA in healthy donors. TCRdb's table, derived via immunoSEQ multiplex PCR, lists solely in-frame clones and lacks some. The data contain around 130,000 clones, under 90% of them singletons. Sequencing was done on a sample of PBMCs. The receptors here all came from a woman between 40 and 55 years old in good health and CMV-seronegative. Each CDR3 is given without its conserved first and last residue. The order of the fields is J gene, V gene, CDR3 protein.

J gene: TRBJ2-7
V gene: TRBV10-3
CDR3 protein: AVPGKVVDEQY

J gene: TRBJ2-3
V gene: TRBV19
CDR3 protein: ASSILSRDTQY

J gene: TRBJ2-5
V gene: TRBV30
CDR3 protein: AWSVTEQGETQY

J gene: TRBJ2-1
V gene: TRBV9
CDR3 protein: ASSVVGGVYNEQF

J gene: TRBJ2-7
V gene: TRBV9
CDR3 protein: ASSLFSDPGVEQY

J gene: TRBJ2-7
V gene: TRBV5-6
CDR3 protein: ASSPGQNYEQY

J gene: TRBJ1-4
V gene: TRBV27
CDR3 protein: ASSGGTTTNEKLF

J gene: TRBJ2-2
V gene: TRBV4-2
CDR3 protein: ASSQAGTGLGGELF

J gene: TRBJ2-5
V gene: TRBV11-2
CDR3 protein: ASSSGTRGRTQY

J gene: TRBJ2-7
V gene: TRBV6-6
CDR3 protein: ASKPGLGGYEQY

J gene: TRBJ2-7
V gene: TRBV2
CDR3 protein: ASSEQGFKNLQY

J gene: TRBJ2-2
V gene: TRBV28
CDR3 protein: ASSFTGGIDTGELF

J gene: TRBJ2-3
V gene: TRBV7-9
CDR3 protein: ASSGRGSDTQY

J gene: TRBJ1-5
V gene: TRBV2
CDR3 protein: ASSAGHQQPQH

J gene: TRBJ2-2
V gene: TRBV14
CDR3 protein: ASSQGLVYTGELF

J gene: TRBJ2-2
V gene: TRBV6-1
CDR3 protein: ASSLTGANTGELF

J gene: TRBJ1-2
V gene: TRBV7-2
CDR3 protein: ASSLATGASGYT

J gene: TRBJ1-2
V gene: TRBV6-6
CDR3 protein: ASSTGTGGENYGYT

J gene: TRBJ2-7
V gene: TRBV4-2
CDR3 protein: ASSQETGTGEQY

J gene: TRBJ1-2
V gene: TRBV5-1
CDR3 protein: ASRPMTLNYGYT